The clone carrying this T cell receptor (beta chain) was counted at least ten times. Antigen: not known. This sample stems from a study of T-cell reconstitution after alpha-beta-depleted transplantation in children. Study conclusions and caveats: The study traced high day-60 TCRbeta diversity in some patients to surviving recipient T cells and thymic progenitors. The origin of alpha-beta T cells about two months after transplant was reportedly several hundred expanded graft clones. The authors attributed T-cell counts and diversity one year after transplant mostly to newly produced T cells.

V lost 1 base and J 2 bases, leaving 8 bases between the germline ends. The CDR3 contains 14 residues. From germline, CDR1 is LNHDA and CDR2 SQIVND (reference sequence). Using unique molecular identifiers, the investigators prepared the TCRbeta library. From the PCR reads, TCRdb called clonotypes with MiXCR, one entry per CDR3 protein. The sample consists of more than 100,000 distinct CDR3 sequences, under 25% of them appearing once. This specimen consisted of PBMCs, mostly from graft donor cells, obtained 180 days after TCRalphabeta/CD19-depleted stem cell transplant. V usage is TRBV19 and J usage is TRBJ1-2; no reliable D call. The TCR originated in a male patient aged 2 to 10 who had a stem cell transplant for chronic granulomatous disease, so the T cells may come from the graft donor. The CDR3 DNA sequence: TGTGCCAGTAGTATAGGACGGATCAACTATGGCTACACCTTC. This sequence encodes CASSIGRINYGYTF.